The TCR beta chain described here comes from a study of human T cells and chemical hapten exposure. Whole-study context: Patch tests applied 0.01% DPC to the upper back and were scored after 6 days. TCR yields per sample varied mostly from small pooled library volume differences. Patients, largely female, had alopecia areata, totalis or universalis.

TCRdb reprocessed the RACE reads with MiXCR, giving one entry per CDR3 protein. Of fewer than 85,000 distinct CDR3 sequences listed, about 9.4% are singletons. CDR1 is DFQATT, CDR2 SNEGSKA, per germline (reference sequence). The CDR3 totals 11 residues. This clonotype showed up just a few times. Time point noted: patch test 2, 6 weeks after DPC sensitization. Treatment specified: therapeutic diphenylcyclopropenone sensitization with weekly scalp DPC. Sample donors consisted of patients with alopecia, aged 18 to 70 years, who were suitable for DPC. The source was whole blood, collected in connection with sensitization to the hapten diphenylcyclopropenone (DPC). The origin of this receptor is a woman aged 25 to 39 with alopecia areata. Some clones in this sample may be carry-over from other donors' samples. The chain joins TRBV20-1 to TRBJ1-5; the D gene is possibly TRBD1 (5 bases). CDR3 in DNA: TGCAGAAAGGACAACCATTCGGTAGAGCATTTT. This translates into CRKDNHSVEHF.